This T cell receptor (beta chain) was sequenced in a study of blood T cell repertoires in COVID-19. Enrolled through a virtual design, the participants were between roughly 18 and 89 years of age and came from 24 US areas. This CDR3 is 13 amino acids long. Trimming removed 3 bases at V and 5 bases at J, with 10 bases between. CDR1 and CDR2 from the germline V gene are KGHSH and LQKENI. Only in-frame clones appear in the TCRdb table, and some are missing; sequencing was by immunoSEQ multiplex PCR. The data hold about 330,000 clones, with approximately 89% observed a single time. The specimen was PBMCs or T cells enriched from blood (not recorded which). The clonotype originates from a man aged 25-45 years who had recovered from COVID-19. The chain is built from TRBV18 and TRBJ1-1, with D maybe TRBD1 (6 bases). CDR3 amino acids: CASSPGAGTEAFF. The CDR3 DNA sequence: TGTGCCAGCTCACCGGGGGCCGGGACTGAAGCTTTCTTT.